These T cell receptor beta chains were read from a single sample in a study. TCRdb reprocessed the RT-PCR reads with MiXCR, giving one entry per CDR3 protein. Of about 700,000 distinct CDR3 sequences listed, 13% to 15% are singletons. The sample taken for sequencing was memory CD4+ T cells from blood. The source is a female donor in good health, serving as a healthy control. The CDR3 runs from the conserved cysteine through the conserved F or W.

CDR3: CASSQSRTDTDTQYF; V: TRBV4-1
CDR3: CASTSSDEGSYNEQFF; V: TRBV3-1
CDR3: CASSLVVVQPQHF; V: TRBV7-2
CDR3: CASSSPGANTGELFF; V: TRBV6-5
CDR3: CASSGLADTDTQYF; V: TRBV12-3/TRBV12-4
CDR3: CASSPKTGTNTGELFF; V: TRBV7-7
CDR3: CASSLIQGGGETQYF; V: TRBV12-3/TRBV12-4
CDR3: CASSFQGMAEAFF; V: TRBV7-9
CDR3: CASSYSRARHNSPPHF; V: TRBV6-2/TRBV6-3
CDR3: CSVSREGNTIYF; V: TRBV29-1
CDR3: CASSRGLAGALDTQYF; V: TRBV5-6
CDR3: CASSQVSGSYNEQFF; V: TRBV14
CDR3: CASSSLRLQGRGTQYF; V: TRBV2
CDR3: CSASIGVAGYTF; V: TRBV20-1
CDR3: CASSIGSGGYEQYF; V: TRBV19
CDR3: CASSLARDPAYNEQFF; V: TRBV7-2
CDR3: CASSFGGVSNQPQHF; V: TRBV12-3/TRBV12-4
CDR3: CASSLNDRVTDTQYF; V: TRBV5-4
CDR3: CASSQGNEQYF; V: TRBV3-1
CDR3: CASRSTGTDTQYF; V: TRBV12-3/TRBV12-4
CDR3: CASNPGSGGSGELFF; V: TRBV12-3/TRBV12-4
CDR3: CASRWTGEEKLFF; V: TRBV4-1
CDR3: CASSFPAVDNQPQHF; V: TRBV7-8
CDR3: CASSFSGTGLYEQYF; V: TRBV7-2
CDR3: CASSFSGADEKLFF; V: TRBV12-3/TRBV12-4
CDR3: CASSRLAGGRETQYF; V: TRBV6-5
CDR3: CAISEGINEQFF; V: TRBV10-3
CDR3: CATSRTPGPSSYNEQFF; V: TRBV15
CDR3: CATEVAGPAYEQYF; V: TRBV28
CDR3: CSAPNGQRHYGYTF; V: TRBV20-1
CDR3: CASSLGSSHGELFF; V: TRBV7-3
CDR3: CASSRGTGSRQYF; V: TRBV6-5
CDR3: CSAIAGTSTDTQYF; V: TRBV20-1
CDR3: CSASTGGPYNEQFF; V: TRBV20-1
CDR3: CASSLTKGEREQYF; V: TRBV7-8
CDR3: CASSSLNSGTYGYTF; V: TRBV5-6
CDR3: CASSAQGQGFGNQPQHF; V: TRBV7-8
CDR3: CASSLERINSPLHF; V: TRBV7-3
CDR3: CASSLMTGQNTEAFF; V: TRBV11-2
CDR3: CSAKMGVSSYNEQFF; V: TRBV20-1
CDR3: CASSLGDRERIGYTF; V: TRBV5-1
CDR3: CASSVEGYNEQFF; V: TRBV25-1
CDR3: CASSLVGDGEQYF; V: TRBV5-5
CDR3: CASSYGASRGSDIQYF; V: TRBV5-4
CDR3: CAITERPSPGGTTLGTEAFF; V: TRBV10-3
CDR3: CASSESGAGNTIYF; V: TRBV3-1
CDR3: CASSYSRGQETQYF; V: TRBV6-5
CDR3: CASSYKSSYQSETQYF; V: TRBV6-2/TRBV6-3
CDR3: CASSLRPSVATYNEQFF; V: TRBV7-2